The clone carrying this TCR beta chain was counted a few times. Profiling relied on immunoSEQ multiplex PCR, and the TCRdb table lists in-frame clones only, not all of them. Among tens of thousands of clones listed, around three quarters were seen once. This entry is derived from a study of blood T cell repertoires in COVID-19. Trimming shortened V by 6 bases and J by 6 bases, and 18 bases separated the two germline ends. The CDR3 totals 15 residues. Germline CDR1 SNHLY, CDR2 FYNNEI. The specimen sequenced was peripheral blood. The chain employs TRBV2 and TRBJ1-5, with TRBD1 as a possible D gene (6 bases). The sequence derives from a man aged 55-75 years with acute or convalescent COVID-19. CDR3: CASSDRQAGVQPQHF. The CDR3 DNA reads TGTGCCAGCAGCGATCGACAGGCGGGGGTTCAGCCCCAGCATTTT.